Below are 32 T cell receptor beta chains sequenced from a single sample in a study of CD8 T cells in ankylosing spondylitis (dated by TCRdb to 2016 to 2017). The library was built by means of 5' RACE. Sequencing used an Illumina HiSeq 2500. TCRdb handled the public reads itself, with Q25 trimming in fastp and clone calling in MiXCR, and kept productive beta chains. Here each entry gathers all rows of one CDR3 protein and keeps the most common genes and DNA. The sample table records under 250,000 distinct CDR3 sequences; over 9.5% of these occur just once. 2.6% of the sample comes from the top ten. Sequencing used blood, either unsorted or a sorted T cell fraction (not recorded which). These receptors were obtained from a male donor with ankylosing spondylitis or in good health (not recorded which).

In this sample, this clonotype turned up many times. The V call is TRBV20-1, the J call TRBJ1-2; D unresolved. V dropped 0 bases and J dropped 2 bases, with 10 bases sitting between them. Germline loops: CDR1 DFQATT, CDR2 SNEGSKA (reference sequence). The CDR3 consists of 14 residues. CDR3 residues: CSARERKLNYGYTF. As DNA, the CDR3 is TGCAGTGCTAGAGAGAGGAAACTAAACTATGGCTACACCTTC.

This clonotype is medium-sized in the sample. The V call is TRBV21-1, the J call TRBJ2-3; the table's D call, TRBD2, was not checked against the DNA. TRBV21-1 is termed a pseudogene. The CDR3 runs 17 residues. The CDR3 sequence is CASSKEGRTDRTDTQYF. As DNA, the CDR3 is TGTGCCAGCAGCAAAGAGGGCAGGACCGATCGCACAGATACGCAGTATTTT.

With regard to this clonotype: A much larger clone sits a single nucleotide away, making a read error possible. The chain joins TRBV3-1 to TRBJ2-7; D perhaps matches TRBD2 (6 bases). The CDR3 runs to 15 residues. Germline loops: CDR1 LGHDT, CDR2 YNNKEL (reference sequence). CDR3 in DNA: TGTGCCAGCTGCCAAGGCCGCGGGAACTCCTACGAGCAGTACTTC. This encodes CASCQGRGNSYEQYF.

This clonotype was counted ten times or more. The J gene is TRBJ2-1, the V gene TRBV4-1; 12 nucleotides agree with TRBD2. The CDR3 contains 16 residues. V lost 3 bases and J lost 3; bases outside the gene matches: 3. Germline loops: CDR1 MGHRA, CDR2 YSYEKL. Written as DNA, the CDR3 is TGCGCCAGCAGCCACATACTAGCGGGGGGCTACAATGAGCAGTTCTTC. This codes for CASSHILAGGYNEQFF.

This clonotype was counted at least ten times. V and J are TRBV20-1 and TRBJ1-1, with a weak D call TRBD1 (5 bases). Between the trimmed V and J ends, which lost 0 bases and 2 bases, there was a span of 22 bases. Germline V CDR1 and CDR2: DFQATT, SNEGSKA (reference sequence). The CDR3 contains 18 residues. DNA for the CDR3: TGCAGTGCTAGAGATTTTAGGACTGGGTCGGGGCTAAACACTGAAGCTTTCTTT. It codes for CSARDFRTGSGLNTEAFF.

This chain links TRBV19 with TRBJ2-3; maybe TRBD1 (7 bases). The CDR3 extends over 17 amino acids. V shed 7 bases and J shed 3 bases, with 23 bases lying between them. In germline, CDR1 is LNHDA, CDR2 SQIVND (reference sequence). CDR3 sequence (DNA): TGTGCCAGTACCGCAGGGGGGCTCCCCGGGTGGACAGATACGCAGTATTTT. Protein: CASTAGGLPGWTDTQYF.

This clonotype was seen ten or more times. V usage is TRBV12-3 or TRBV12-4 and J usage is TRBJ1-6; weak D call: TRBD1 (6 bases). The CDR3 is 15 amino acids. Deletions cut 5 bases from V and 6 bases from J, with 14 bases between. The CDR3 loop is CASSVQGLLNSPLHF. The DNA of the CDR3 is TGTGCCAGCAGTGTGCAGGGGCTGCTTAATTCACCCCTCCACTTT.

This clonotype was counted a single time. The CDR3 is CASSRNNRQGEGPREQYF. The CDR3 DNA sequence: TGTGCCAGCAGTAGAAACAACCGACAGGGAGAGGGTCCCCGCGAGCAGTACTTC. The V and J genes are TRBV11-1 and TRBJ2-7; TRBD1 aligns across 7 bases. The V gene end was trimmed by 6 bases and the J gene end by 6 bases; junction bases not matched to a gene: 23. The CDR3 spans 18 residues. Germline V gene sequence: CDR1 SGHAT, CDR2 FQDESV (reference sequence).

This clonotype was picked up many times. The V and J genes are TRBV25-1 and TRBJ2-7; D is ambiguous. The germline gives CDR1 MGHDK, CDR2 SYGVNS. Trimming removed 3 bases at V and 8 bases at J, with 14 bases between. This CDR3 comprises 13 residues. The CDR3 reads CASSDEVTAKQYF. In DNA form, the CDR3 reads TGTGCCAGCAGTGATGAAGTAACAGCAAAGCAGTACTTC.

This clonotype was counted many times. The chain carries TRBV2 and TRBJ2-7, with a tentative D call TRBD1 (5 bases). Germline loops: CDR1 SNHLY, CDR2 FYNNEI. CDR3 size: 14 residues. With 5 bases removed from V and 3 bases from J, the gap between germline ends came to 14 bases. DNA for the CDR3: TGTGCCAGCAGTCCCGACAGAAGGGACTACGAGCAGTACTTC. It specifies CASSPDRRDYEQYF. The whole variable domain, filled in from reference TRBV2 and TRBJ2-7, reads EPEVTQTPSHQVTQMGQEVILRCVPISNHLYFYWYRQILGQKVEFLVSFYNNEISEKSEIFDDQFSVERPDGSNFTLKIRSTKLEDSAMYFCASSPDRRDYEQYFGPGTRLTVT.

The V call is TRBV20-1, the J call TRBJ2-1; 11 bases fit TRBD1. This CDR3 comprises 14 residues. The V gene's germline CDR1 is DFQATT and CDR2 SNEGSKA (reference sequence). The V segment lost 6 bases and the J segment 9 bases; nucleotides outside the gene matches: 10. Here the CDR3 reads CSAGTGGVKTEQFF. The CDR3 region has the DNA TGCAGTGCCGGGACAGGGGGAGTGAAGACTGAGCAGTTCTTC.

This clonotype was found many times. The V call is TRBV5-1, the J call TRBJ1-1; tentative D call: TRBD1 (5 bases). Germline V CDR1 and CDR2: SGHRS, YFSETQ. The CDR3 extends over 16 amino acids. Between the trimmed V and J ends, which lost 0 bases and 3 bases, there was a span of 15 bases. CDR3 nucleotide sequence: TGCGCCAGCAGCTTGGGCAGGGAGGTTGGGGACACTGAAGCTTTCTTT. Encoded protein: CASSLGREVGDTEAFF.

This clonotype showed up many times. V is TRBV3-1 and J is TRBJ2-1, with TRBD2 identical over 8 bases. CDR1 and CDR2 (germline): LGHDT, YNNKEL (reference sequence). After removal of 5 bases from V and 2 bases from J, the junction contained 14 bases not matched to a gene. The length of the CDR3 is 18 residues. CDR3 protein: CASSSRVVGRGAYNEQFF. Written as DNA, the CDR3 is TGTGCCAGCAGCTCCAGGGTGGTCGGGAGGGGGGCCTACAATGAGCAGTTCTTC.

The CDR3 loop is CASSFREYEQYF. In nucleotides, the CDR3 is TGTGCCAGCAGCTTCAGGGAATACGAGCAGTACTTC. The chain employs TRBV7-8 and TRBJ2-7; possible D gene TRBD1, 5 bases. CDR1 and CDR2 from the germline V gene are SGHVS and FQNEAQ. The CDR3 is 12 amino acids. Between the trimmed V and J ends, which lost 3 bases and 4 bases, there was a span of 7 bases.

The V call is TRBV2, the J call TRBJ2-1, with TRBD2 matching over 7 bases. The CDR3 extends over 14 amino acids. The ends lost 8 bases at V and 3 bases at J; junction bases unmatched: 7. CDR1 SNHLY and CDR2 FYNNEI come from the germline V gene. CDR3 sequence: CASLLGRDYNEQFF. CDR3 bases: TGTGCCAGCCTCTTGGGGAGGGACTACAATGAGCAGTTCTTC.

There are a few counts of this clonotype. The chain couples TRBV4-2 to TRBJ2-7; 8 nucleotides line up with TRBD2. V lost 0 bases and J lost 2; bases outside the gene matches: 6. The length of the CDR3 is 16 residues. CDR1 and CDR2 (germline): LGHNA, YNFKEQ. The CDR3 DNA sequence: TGTGCCAGCAGCCAAGAGCCGAGCGGGAGCACCTACGAGCAGTACTTC. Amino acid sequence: CASSQEPSGSTYEQYF.

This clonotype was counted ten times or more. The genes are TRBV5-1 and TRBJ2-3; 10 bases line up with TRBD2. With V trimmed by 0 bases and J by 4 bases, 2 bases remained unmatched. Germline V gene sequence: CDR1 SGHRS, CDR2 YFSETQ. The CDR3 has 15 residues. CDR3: CASSLGTSGPDTQYF. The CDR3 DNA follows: TGCGCCAGCAGCTTGGGGACTAGCGGTCCAGATACGCAGTATTTT. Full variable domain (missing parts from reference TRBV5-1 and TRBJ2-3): KAGVTQTPRYLIKTRGQQVTLSCSPISGHRSVSWYQQTPGQGLQFLFEYFSETQRNKGNFPGRFSGRQFSNSRSEMNVSTLELGDSALYLCASSLGTSGPDTQYFGPGTRLTVL.

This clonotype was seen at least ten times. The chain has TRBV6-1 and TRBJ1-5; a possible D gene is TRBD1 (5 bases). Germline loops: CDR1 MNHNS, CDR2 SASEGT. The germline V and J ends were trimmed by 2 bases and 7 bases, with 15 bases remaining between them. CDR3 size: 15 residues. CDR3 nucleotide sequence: TGTGCCAGCAGTGAATCTAGGGGACGGGGACAGCCCCAGCATTTT. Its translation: CASSESRGRGQPQHF.

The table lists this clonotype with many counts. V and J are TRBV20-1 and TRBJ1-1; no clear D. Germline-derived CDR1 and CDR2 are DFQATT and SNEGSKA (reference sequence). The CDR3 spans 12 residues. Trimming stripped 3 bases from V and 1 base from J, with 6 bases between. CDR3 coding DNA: TGCAGTGCTAGCCGTCCGAACACTGAAGCTTTCTTT. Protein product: CSASRPNTEAFF.

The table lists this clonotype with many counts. The CDR3 nucleotides are TGCGCCAGCAGCTTGAGTCCGGGTGGAAGCACTGAAGCTTTCTTT. This sequence encodes CASSLSPGGSTEAFF. V and J are TRBV5-1 and TRBJ1-1; D is ambiguous. With 1 base removed from V and 4 bases from J, the gap between germline ends came to 14 bases. CDR1 is SGHRS and CDR2 is YFSETQ in the germline V gene. The CDR3 loop spans 15 amino acids.

The chain's CDR3 is CASKSRQDGYTF. CDR3 nucleotides: TGTGCCAGTAAGAGCAGACAGGATGGCTACACCTTC. J is TRBJ1-2 and V is TRBV19, with a tentative D call TRBD1 (6 bases). The CDR3 sequence is 12 residues long. Germline-derived CDR1 and CDR2 are LNHDA and SQIVND (reference sequence). Deletions cut 7 bases from V and 6 bases from J, with 12 bases between.

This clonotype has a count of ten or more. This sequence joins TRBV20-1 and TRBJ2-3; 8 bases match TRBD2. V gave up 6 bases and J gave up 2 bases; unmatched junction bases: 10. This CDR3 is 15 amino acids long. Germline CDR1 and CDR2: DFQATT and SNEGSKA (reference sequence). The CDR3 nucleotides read TGCAGTGCCCCGCCGGGGGGGCAAATCACAGATACGCAGTATTTT. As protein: CSAPPGGQITDTQYF.

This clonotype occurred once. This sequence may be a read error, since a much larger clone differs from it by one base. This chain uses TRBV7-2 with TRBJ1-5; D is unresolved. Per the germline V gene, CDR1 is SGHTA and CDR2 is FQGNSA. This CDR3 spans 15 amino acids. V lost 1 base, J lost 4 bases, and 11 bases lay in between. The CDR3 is CASSLEVGSNQPQHF. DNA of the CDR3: TGTGCCAGCAGCTTAGAGGTAGGGTCAAATCAGCCCCAGCATTTT.

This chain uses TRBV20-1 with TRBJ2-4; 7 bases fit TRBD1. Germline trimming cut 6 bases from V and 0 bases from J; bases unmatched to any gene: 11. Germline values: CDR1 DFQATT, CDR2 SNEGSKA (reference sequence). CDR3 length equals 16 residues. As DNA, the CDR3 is TGCAGTGCACCCCCCGACAGGGCTCTAGCCAAAAACATTCAGTACTTC. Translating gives CSAPPDRALAKNIQYF.

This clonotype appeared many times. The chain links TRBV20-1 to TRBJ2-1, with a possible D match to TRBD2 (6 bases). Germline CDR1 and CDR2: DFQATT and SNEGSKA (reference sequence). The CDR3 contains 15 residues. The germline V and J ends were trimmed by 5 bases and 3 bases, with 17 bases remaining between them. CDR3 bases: TGCAGTGCTCCTCATCTGGTGCGGGGCTACAATGAGCAGTTCTTC. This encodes CSAPHLVRGYNEQFF.

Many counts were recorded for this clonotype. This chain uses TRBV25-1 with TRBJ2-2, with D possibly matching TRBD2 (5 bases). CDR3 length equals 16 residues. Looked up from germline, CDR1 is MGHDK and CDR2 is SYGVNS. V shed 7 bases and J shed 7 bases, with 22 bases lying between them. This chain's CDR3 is CASIVRRALGVGELFF. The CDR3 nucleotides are TGTGCCAGCATAGTCAGAAGGGCCCTCGGGGTCGGGGAGCTGTTTTTT.

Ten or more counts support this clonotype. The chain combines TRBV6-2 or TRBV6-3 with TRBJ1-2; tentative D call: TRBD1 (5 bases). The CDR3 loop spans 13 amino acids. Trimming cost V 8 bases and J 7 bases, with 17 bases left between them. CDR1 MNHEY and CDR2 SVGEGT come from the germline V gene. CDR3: CASGPTGKIGYTF. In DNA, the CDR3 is TGTGCCAGCGGACCAACAGGAAAAATTGGCTACACCTTC.

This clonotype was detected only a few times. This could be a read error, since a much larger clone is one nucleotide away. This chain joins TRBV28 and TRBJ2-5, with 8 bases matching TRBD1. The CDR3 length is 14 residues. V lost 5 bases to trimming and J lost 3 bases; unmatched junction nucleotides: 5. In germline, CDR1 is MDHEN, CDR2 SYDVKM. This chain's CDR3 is CASSPPTGEETQYF. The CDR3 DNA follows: TGTGCCAGCAGTCCCCCGACAGGGGAAGAGACCCAGTACTTC.

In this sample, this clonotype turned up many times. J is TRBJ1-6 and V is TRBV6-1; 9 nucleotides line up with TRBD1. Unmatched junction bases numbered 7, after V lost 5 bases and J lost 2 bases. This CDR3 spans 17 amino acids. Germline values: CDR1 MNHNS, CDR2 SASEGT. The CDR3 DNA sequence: TGTGCCAGCAGTATGGACAGGGGCTCAACCTATAATTCACCCCTCCACTTT. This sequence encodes CASSMDRGSTYNSPLHF.

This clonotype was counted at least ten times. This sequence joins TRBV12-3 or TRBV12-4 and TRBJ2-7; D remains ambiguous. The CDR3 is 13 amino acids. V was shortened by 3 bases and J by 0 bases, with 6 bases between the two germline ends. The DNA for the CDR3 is TGTGCCAGCAGTTTGGGGTTCTCCTACGAGCAGTACTTC. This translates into CASSLGFSYEQYF.

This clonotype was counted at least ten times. The DNA of the CDR3 is TGTGCCAGCAGCCAAGAGGTAGCGGGGGGACTTAATGAGCAGTTCTTC. Translating gives CASSQEVAGGLNEQFF. V and J are TRBV3-1 and TRBJ2-1, with TRBD2 matching 10 bases. This CDR3 is built from 16 residues. J lost 7 bases, V lost 0 bases, and 6 bases had no gene match. The germline V gene encodes CDR1 LGHDT and CDR2 YNNKEL (reference sequence).

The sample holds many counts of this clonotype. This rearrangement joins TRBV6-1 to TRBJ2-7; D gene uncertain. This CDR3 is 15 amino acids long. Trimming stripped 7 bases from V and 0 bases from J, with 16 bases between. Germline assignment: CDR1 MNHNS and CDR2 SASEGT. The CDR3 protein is CASKAGGVSSYEQYF. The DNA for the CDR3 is TGTGCCAGCAAGGCCGGTGGGGTGAGCTCCTACGAGCAGTACTTC.